This passage covers 30 T cell receptor beta chains from one sample sequenced in a study of CDR3 diversity in severe acne. In TCRdb, the PCR reads were re-called with MiXCR into one record per CDR3 protein. The sample has over 100,000 distinct CDR3 sequences, 51% seen once. The sequenced sample consisted of blood. The origin of the receptors is a male donor with acne.

V usage is TRBV25-1 and J usage is TRBJ2-5; 8 nucleotides align to TRBD2. The V segment lost 4 bases and the J segment 6 bases; nucleotides outside the gene matches: 7. Germline assignment: CDR1 MGHDK and CDR2 SYGVNS. The CDR3 consists of 14 residues. CDR3 nucleotides: TGTGCCAGCAGTGTTGGCGGGAGGTTTAAGACCCAGTACTTC. It is translated as CASSVGGRFKTQYF. The full variable domain, its missing parts supplied by reference TRBV25-1 and TRBJ2-5, is EADIYQTPRYLVIGTGKKITLECSQTMGHDKMYWYQQDPGMELHLIHYSYGVNSTEKGDLSSESTVSRIRTEHFPLTLESARPSHTSQYLCASSVGGRFKTQYFGPGTRLLVL.

This clonotype was detected only a few times. This sequence joins TRBV6-2 or TRBV6-3 and TRBJ2-1, with 13 positions matching TRBD2. The CDR3 totals 15 residues. Per the germline V gene, CDR1 is MNHEY and CDR2 is SVGEGT. V was pared by 5 bases and J by 11 bases, with 9 bases of the junction left unmatched. For the CDR3, the DNA is TGTGCCAGCAGTCCACCTACTAGCGGGAGGGCCCAGCAGTTCTTC. Its translation is CASSPPTSGRAQQFF.

This chain's CDR3 is CASSLVASGYGYTF. The CDR3 bases are TGTGCCAGCAGTTTAGTGGCTTCGGGCTATGGCTACACCTTC. The chain has TRBV12-3 or TRBV12-4 and TRBJ1-2; D ambiguous. The V and J ends lost 1 base and 4 bases respectively, with 10 bases between them. The CDR3 runs 14 residues.

The chain links TRBV29-1 to TRBJ2-5; 10 nucleotides line up with TRBD2. The V gene end was trimmed by 1 base and the J gene end by 2 bases; junction bases not matched to a gene: 7. The CDR3 has 16 residues. Looked up from germline, CDR1 is SQVTM and CDR2 is ANQGSEA. The CDR3 reads CSVEVRLAGPQETQYF. The CDR3 nucleotides read TGCAGCGTTGAAGTTAGACTAGCGGGCCCTCAAGAGACCCAGTACTTC.

The rearrangement joins TRBV7-2 to TRBJ2-7; 16 bases are shared with TRBD2. V lost 5 bases to trimming and J lost 4 bases; unmatched junction nucleotides: 11. The germline V gene has CDR1 SGHTA and CDR2 FQGNSA. The CDR3 runs to 18 residues. The CDR3 DNA follows: TGTGCCAGCAGCCTGGAGGGGACTAGCGGGAGGGGCGTATACGAGCAGTACTTC. Amino acids: CASSLEGTSGRGVYEQYF.

This clonotype has a handful of counts. The chain employs TRBV25-1 and TRBJ1-2; the match to TRBD1 covers 7 bases. This CDR3 is 13 amino acids long. The V segment lost 8 bases and the J segment 2 bases; nucleotides outside the gene matches: 5. Germline V gene data show CDR1 as MGHDK and CDR2 as SYGVNS. The CDR3 DNA follows: TGTGCCAGCGGACCGGACAGGAACTATGGCTACACCTTC. As protein: CASGPDRNYGYTF.

The V gene is TRBV20-1, the J gene TRBJ1-2; the match to TRBD1 covers 9 bases. The CDR3 extends over 13 amino acids. The germline V gene has CDR1 DFQATT and CDR2 SNEGSKA (reference sequence). The CDR3 here is CSDTGGAGYGYTF. CDR3 bases: TGCAGCGACACAGGGGGCGCTGGATATGGCTACACCTTC.

The chain carries TRBV25-1 and TRBJ2-1; 7 nucleotides line up with TRBD1. The CDR3 loop spans 15 amino acids. Looked up from germline, CDR1 is MGHDK and CDR2 is SYGVNS. V shed 5 bases, J shed 3 bases, and the junction held 7 bases outside the gene matches. The CDR3 protein is CASSPDRLLYNEQFF. The CDR3 DNA is TGTGCCAGCAGTCCGGACAGGTTGCTCTACAATGAGCAGTTCTTC.

The chain joins TRBV7-2 to TRBJ2-7; the D is unclear. Germline CDR1 reads SGHTA; CDR2 reads FQGNSA. V lost 5 bases to trimming and J lost 2 bases, with 10 bases between them. The CDR3 runs to 13 residues. CDR3 region: CASSPSFTYEQYF. The CDR3 DNA follows: TGTGCCAGCAGCCCCTCCTTTACCTACGAGCAGTACTTC.

A note on this clonotype: The junction does not match germline at one end; this may be a read error. The genes are TRBV10-3 and TRBJ2-5; no clear D gene. Looked up from germline, CDR1 is ENHRY and CDR2 is SYGVKD. The CDR3 covers 13 residues. The CDR3 loop reads CASSLGSQRTQYF. CDR3 DNA: TGTGCCAGCAGTTTAGGGTCCCAACGGACCCAGTACTTC.

In the case of this clonotype: One end of the junction varies from germline; a read error may be responsible. The CDR3 loop reads CASSMTRTGFSGANVQAF. Here the CDR3 DNA reads TGTGCCAGCAGCATGACCAGGACAGGGTTCTCTGGAGCCAACGTCCAGGCTTTC. The rearrangement uses TRBV7-8 and TRBJ2-6; the match to TRBD1 covers 8 bases. The germline V gene encodes CDR1 SGHVS and CDR2 FQNEAQ. This CDR3 region has 18 residues.

The V gene is TRBV28, the J gene TRBJ2-1; 7 bases line up with TRBD2. The length of the CDR3 is 14 residues. The ends lost 10 bases at V and 9 bases at J; junction bases unmatched: 15. The germline V gene encodes CDR1 MDHEN and CDR2 SYDVKM. The CDR3 here is CATQGSGGRGEQFF. DNA for the CDR3: TGTGCCACCCAAGGGTCGGGAGGTAGGGGTGAGCAGTTCTTC.

The chain is built from TRBV24-1 and TRBJ1-5, with 9 bases fitting TRBD1. The V gene end was trimmed by 4 bases and the J gene end by 6 bases; junction bases not matched to a gene: 12. The length of the CDR3 is 17 residues. Germline CDR1 KGHDR, CDR2 SFDVKD. The CDR3 spells CATSDNRDREVGQPQHF. Written as DNA, the CDR3 is TGTGCCACCAGTGACAATCGGGACAGGGAGGTCGGTCAGCCCCAGCATTTT.

This clonotype was detected many times. The gene calls are TRBV7-9 and TRBJ1-1; D gene ambiguous. Trimming removed 2 bases at V and 1 base at J, with 5 bases between. Germline V gene lookup returns CDR1 SEHNR and CDR2 FQNEAQ (reference sequence). This CDR3 region has 13 residues. The CDR3 DNA is TGTGCCAGCAGCTTACTGGAGAACACTGAAGCTTTCTTT. This encodes CASSLLENTEAFF.

Points on this clonotype: Given a much more abundant clone one base away, this may be a read error. This chain links TRBV5-4 with TRBJ2-3, with D perhaps matching TRBD2 (5 bases). The germline CDR1 and CDR2 sequences are SGHNT and YYREEE (reference sequence). The CDR3 covers 15 residues. This chain's CDR3 is CVSSSLAGNTDTQYF. DNA for the CDR3: TGTGTCAGCAGCTCCCTCGCGGGTAACACAGATACGCAGTATTTT.

This clonotype was seen ten or more times. The DNA for the CDR3 is TGTGCCAGCAGTTACCCCCTAAGGACTAGCGGGGAAAAGAATGAGCAGTTCTTC. Protein: CASSYPLRTSGEKNEQFF. The chain carries TRBV6-2 or TRBV6-3 and TRBJ2-1, with 12 bases that match TRBD2. Trimming took 2 bases from V and 7 from J; bases not matched to a gene: 12. CDR1 is MNHEY, CDR2 SVGEGT, per germline. This CDR3 region has 18 residues.

This clonotype was detected ten times or more. The chain couples TRBV7-2 to TRBJ2-2, with TRBD2 matching over 13 bases. Losses at the gene ends were 1 base for V and 4 bases for J; bases not matched to a gene: 18. CDR1 and CDR2 (germline): SGHTA, FQGNSA. The CDR3 has 22 amino acids. This CDR3 reads CASSLDRPLGLAGDGGTGELFF. As DNA, the CDR3 is TGTGCCAGCAGCTTAGATCGGCCGCTCGGACTAGCGGGAGATGGTGGCACCGGGGAGCTGTTTTTT.

The rearrangement links TRBV5-6 to TRBJ1-2; TRBD1 matches 8 bases. The trim removed 5 bases at V and 3 bases at J, leaving 9 bases unmatched. The CDR3 is made up of 15 amino acids. CDR1 SGHDT and CDR2 YYEEEE come from the germline V gene. CDR3 protein: CASSNQGARDYGYTF. As DNA, the CDR3 is TGTGCCAGCAGTAATCAGGGGGCGCGGGACTATGGCTACACCTTC.

This clonotype was seen many times. V is TRBV10-2 and J is TRBJ2-7, with D tentatively TRBD2 (5 bases). Germline assignment: CDR1 WSHSY and CDR2 SAAADI. The CDR3 is 13 amino acids. With 10 bases removed from V and 2 bases from J, the gap between germline ends came to 15 bases. CDR3 amino acids: CATQAGGAYEQYV. The CDR3 DNA sequence: TGCGCCACCCAGGCGGGCGGAGCCTACGAGCAGTACGTC.

This clonotype was found a few times. The chain recombines TRBV20-1 with TRBJ2-5; 12 bases agree with TRBD1. Trimming took 3 bases from V and 5 from J; bases not matched to a gene: 10. Germline V gene data show CDR1 as DFQATT and CDR2 as SNEGSKA (reference sequence). The CDR3 sequence is 16 residues long. The CDR3: CSASRAGTGGRETQYF. The CDR3 DNA reads as TGCAGTGCTAGTCGGGCCGGGACAGGGGGCAGGGAGACCCAGTACTTC.

The rearrangement links TRBV7-2 to TRBJ2-7; 9 positions match TRBD2. J lost 3 bases, V lost 5 bases, and 8 bases had no gene match. The CDR3 is 15 residues long. CDR1 and CDR2 from the germline V gene are SGHTA and FQGNSA. The DNA of the CDR3 is TGTGCCAGCAGCCCCGTTCTAGCGGGATACTACGAGCAGTACTTC. Translated, it gives CASSPVLAGYYEQYF.

The chain combines TRBV7-2 with TRBJ2-7; the D is unclear. The germline gives CDR1 SGHTA, CDR2 FQGNSA. V shed 5 bases and J shed 2 bases, with 13 bases lying between them. CDR3 length: 14 amino acids. In DNA, the CDR3 is TGTGCCAGCAGCCAGACCCTTGGAACCTACGAGCAGTACGTC. Translating it yields CASSQTLGTYEQYV.

This clonotype has just a few counts. The chain links TRBV19 to TRBJ1-1; 8 nucleotides align to TRBD1. This CDR3 comprises 14 residues. J gave up 0 bases and V 4 bases, and 1 base lay outside the gene matches. Germline lookup yields CDR1 LNHDA and CDR2 SQIVND (reference sequence). DNA of the CDR3: TGTGCCAGTAGTAGACAGGGGCTGAACACTGAAGCTTTCTTT. Its protein product is CASSRQGLNTEAFF.

This clonotype was recorded many times. J is TRBJ2-3 and V is TRBV19; possible D gene TRBD2, 6 bases. Germline values: CDR1 LNHDA, CDR2 SQIVND (reference sequence). The CDR3 consists of 13 residues. The germline V and J ends were trimmed by 8 bases and 3 bases, with 12 bases remaining between them. This CDR3 reads CASGEVRTDTQYF. In DNA form, the CDR3 reads TGTGCCAGTGGGGAGGTGCGTACAGATACGCAGTATTTT. Complete variable domain (other parts from reference TRBV19 and TRBJ2-3): DGGITQSPKYLFRKEGQNVTLSCEQNLNHDAMYWYRQDPGQGLRLIYYSQIVNDFQKGDIAEGYSVSREKKESFPLTVTSAQKNPTAFYLCASGEVRTDTQYFGPGTRLTVL.

The table lists this clonotype with a few counts. The chain couples TRBV6-6 to TRBJ1-2; perhaps TRBD1 as D (6 bases). V lost 8 bases and J 2 bases, leaving 15 bases between the germline ends. The CDR3 is made up of 14 amino acids. Germline V CDR1 and CDR2: MNHNY, SVGAGI (reference sequence). CDR3 loop: CASDFGQPNYGYTF. The DNA of the CDR3 is TGTGCCAGCGATTTCGGACAGCCCAACTATGGCTACACCTTC.

A few counts support this clonotype. The chain combines TRBV29-1 with TRBJ2-2; no clear D gene. The V and J ends lost 4 bases and 6 bases respectively, with 18 bases between them. Per the germline V gene, CDR1 is SQVTM and CDR2 is ANQGSEA. This CDR3 is 15 amino acids long. The CDR3 DNA follows: TGCAGCGTTGCGGATCCCGGTACCCTGGCCGGGGAGCTGTTTTTT. Encoded protein: CSVADPGTLAGELFF.

This clonotype has ten or more counts. The chain has TRBV11-2 and TRBJ2-7, with 10 bases that match TRBD2. With V trimmed by 1 base and J by 4 bases, 7 bases remained unmatched. CDR3 length: 16 amino acids. Germline CDR1 and CDR2: SGHAT and FQNNGV. CDR3 bases: TGTGCCAGCAGCTTAGGGGGACTAGCGTACGAATACGAGCAGTACTTC. Its protein is CASSLGGLAYEYEQYF.

Only one count was recorded for this clonotype. The V and J genes are TRBV12-3 or TRBV12-4 and TRBJ2-2, with D perhaps matching TRBD1 or TRBD2 (6 bases each). The CDR3 consists of 15 residues. Trimming removed 6 bases from V and 1 base from J, with 12 bases in between. In DNA, the CDR3 is TGTGCCAGCAGCGTAGGAGGGGGGAACACCGGGGAGCTGTTTTTT. Translated, it gives CASSVGGGNTGELFF.

Concerning this clonotype: Because the CDR3 is missing its conserved closing phenylalanine or tryptophan, this is likely a read error. The DNA is omitted, as the CDR3 cannot be located on it reliably, and the CDR3 follows TCRdb's listing. The chain is built from TRBV12-5 and TRBJ1-3. The V gene's germline CDR1 is LGHNT and CDR2 FRNRAP. The CDR3 sequence runs 8 residues, both termini included. CDR3 loop: CASGSTLT.

At least ten counts were recorded for this clonotype. This sequence joins TRBV6-6 and TRBJ1-5; no reliable D call. V dropped 2 bases and J dropped 4 bases, with 3 bases sitting between them. CDR3 length: 12 residues. Germline values: CDR1 MNHNY, CDR2 SVGAGI (reference sequence). The CDR3 nucleotides read TGTGCCAGCAGTTACGCGAATCAGCCCCAGCATTTT. This encodes CASSYANQPQHF.